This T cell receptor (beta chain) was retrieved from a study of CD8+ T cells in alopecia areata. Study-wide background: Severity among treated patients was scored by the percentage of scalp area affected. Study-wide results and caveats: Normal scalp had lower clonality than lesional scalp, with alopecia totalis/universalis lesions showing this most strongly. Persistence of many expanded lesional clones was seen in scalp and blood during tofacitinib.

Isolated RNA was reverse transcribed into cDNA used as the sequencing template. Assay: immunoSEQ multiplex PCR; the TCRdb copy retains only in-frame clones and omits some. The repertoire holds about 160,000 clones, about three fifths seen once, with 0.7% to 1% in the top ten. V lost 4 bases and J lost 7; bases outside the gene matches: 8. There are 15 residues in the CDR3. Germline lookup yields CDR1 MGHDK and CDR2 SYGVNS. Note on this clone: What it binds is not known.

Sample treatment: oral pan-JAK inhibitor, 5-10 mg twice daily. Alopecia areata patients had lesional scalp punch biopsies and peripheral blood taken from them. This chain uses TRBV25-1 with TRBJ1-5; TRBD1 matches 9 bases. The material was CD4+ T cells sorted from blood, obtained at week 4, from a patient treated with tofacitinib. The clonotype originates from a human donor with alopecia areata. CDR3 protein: CASSAGQGFWQPQHF. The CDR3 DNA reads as TGTGCCAGCAGTGCGGGACAGGGTTTCTGGCAGCCCCAGCATTTT.